This T cell receptor beta chain was recorded in a study of T cell repertoires in cytomegalovirus infection. Across the whole study: The public TCR beta signatures pointed to both CMV infection and matching HLA type.

This clonotype was detected many times. Antigen specificity is unknown. Study-wide results and caveats: Predominance within the ex vivo response was attributable to HLA-C-restricted CMV-specific TCR beta clonotypes. Based on cumulative public TCR beta family frequency, carriers of CMV plus the relevant HLA were identified.

TCRdb reprocessed the reads with MiXCR, giving one entry per CDR3 protein. The top ten clones hold about 4.5% of a sample with about 320,000 distinct CDR3 sequences, 9.5% of them seen once. The material sequenced was PBMCs. The sequence was obtained from a human donor in good health (CMV status not recorded). Some clones in this sample may be carry-over from other donors' samples.

The CDR3 DNA reads TGTGCCAGCAGCCCATCTATAAAGACAGGCAACTATGGCTACACCTTC. Protein sequence: CASSPSIKTGNYGYTF. This chain uses TRBV7-2 with TRBJ1-2; D is possibly TRBD1 (6 bases). In germline, CDR1 is SGHTA, CDR2 FQGNSA. The CDR3 extends over 16 amino acids. Trimming cost V 5 bases and J 2 bases, with 18 bases left between them.